This is a list of T cell receptor beta chains from one sample in a study of OX40 agonist ivuxolimab in advanced cancers. Sequencing was performed with immunoSEQ multiplex PCR; in TCRdb, only in-frame clones are kept and a portion is missing. The sample shows 65,000 to 75,000 clones, roughly four fifths of them seen only once. Sequencing used CD4+ or CD8+ T cells sorted from blood, obtained in a trial of the OX40 agonist ivuxolimab. These receptors were obtained from an adult with an advanced solid tumor such as melanoma, head and neck, liver or kidney cancer. Both conserved end residues are part of each CDR3. The D gene is left open where the match is weak. Expanded clones get a size class; other rows say once, few or many, or leave the size out.

-	TRBV29-1	TRBJ2-3	-	TGCAGCGTAGAGACGGGAGCCCTAAACACAGATACGCAGTATTTT	CSVETGALNTDTQYF
-	TRBV11-3	TRBJ2-2	-	TGTGCCAGCAGCCAGGACACCCACACCGGGGAGCTGTTTTTT	CASSQDTHTGELFF
TRBD2	TRBV7-2	TRBJ2-5	-	TGTGCCAGCAGGTTAGCGGGAGGAAGAGAGACCCAGTACTTC	CASRLAGGRETQYF
TRBD2	TRBV7-2	TRBJ2-7	-	TGTGCCAGCAGCTCTGCTAGCGGGCCGGCCTACGAGCAGTACTTC	CASSSASGPAYEQYF
-	TRBV6-5	TRBJ1-1	-	TGTGCCAGCAGCCCCGTCTTCGGGTACACTGAAGCTTTCTTT	CASSPVFGYTEAFF
-	TRBV6-6	TRBJ1-5	-	TGTGCCAGCAGTTATCCGGATCAGCCCCAGCATTTT	CASSYPDQPQHF
-	TRBV28	TRBJ1-5	-	TGTGCCAGCAGTTTAGTAGGTGGGCCTCAGCCCCAGCATTTT	CASSLVGGPQPQHF
-	TRBV7-3	TRBJ1-1	-	TGTGCCAGCAGCTTCGGATGGGGAGGGGACACTGAAGCTTTCTTT	CASSFGWGGDTEAFF
-	TRBV18	TRBJ1-3	few	TGTGCCAGCTCACTCAATAGCGACGGAAACACCATATATTTT	CASSLNSDGNTIYF
-	TRBV27	TRBJ1-6	-	TGTGCCAGCAGTTTACGGCGGCAGGATAATTCACCCCTCCACTTT	CASSLRRQDNSPLHF
TRBD1	TRBV27	TRBJ2-1	-	TGTGCCAGCAGTTTAAACTCGGTCGGGACAGGGGGATCCAATGAGCAGTTCTTC	CASSLNSVGTGGSNEQFF
-	TRBV7-8	TRBJ1-1	-	TGTGCCAGCAGCTTAACAGAGAACACTGAAGCTTTCTTT	CASSLTENTEAFF
-	TRBV5-5	TRBJ2-5	-	TGTGCCAGCGGTACGGGTAGGGGAGAGACCCAGTACTTC	CASGTGRGETQYF
-	TRBV28	TRBJ2-3	-	TGTGCCAGCACCCGGGACCGTCGCGGGGATACGCAGTATTTT	CASTRDRRGDTQYF
TRBD2	TRBV18	TRBJ2-3	-	TGTGCCAGCTCACCTAGCGGGAGGTCAAAAGGGGATACGCAGTATTTT	CASSPSGRSKGDTQYF
TRBD1	TRBV28	TRBJ2-5	-	TGTGCCAGCAGTTTGGCTCAGGACAGGGGGGGGGAGACCCAGTACTTC	CASSLAQDRGGETQYF
TRBD2	TRBV28	TRBJ2-1	once	TGTGCCAGCAGTTTATGGCCTAGCGGGAGCTCCTACAATGAGCAGTTCTTC	CASSLWPSGSSYNEQFF
-	TRBV7-9	TRBJ2-4	-	TGTGCCAGCAGCAACCAAAACATTCAGTACTTC	CASSNQNIQYF
-	TRBV19	TRBJ2-3	-	TGTGCCAGTAGCCCCCAGGACGGGAACACAGATACGCAGTATTTT	CASSPQDGNTDTQYF
-	TRBV7-2	TRBJ2-6	-	TGTGCCAGCAGCTTAGGGGGTGGGGACGTCCTGACTTTC	CASSLGGGDVLTF
-	TRBV9	TRBJ2-2	few	TGTGCCAGCAGCGTAGGGGTCGGGACGGGCACCGGGGAGCTGTTTTTT	CASSVGVGTGTGELFF
TRBD1	TRBV18	TRBJ1-3	-	TGTGCCAGCTCACCAGAGGGGACAGGGGCTGGAAACACCATATATTTT	CASSPEGTGAGNTIYF
-	TRBV5-6	TRBJ2-1	-	TGTGCCAGCAGCTTGTGGTCCGGGGGCTCTAACAATGAGCAGTTCTTC	CASSLWSGGSNNEQFF
-	TRBV29-1	TRBJ2-2	-	TGCAGCGTTGTAAAGGGGGGCGGAGGAGTGACCGGGGAGCTGTTTTTT	CSVVKGGGGVTGELFF
TRBD2	TRBV7-8	TRBJ2-1	-	TGTGCCAGCAGCTATAGCGGGAGCGGACTCTACAATGAGCAGTTCTTC	CASSYSGSGLYNEQFF
TRBD2	TRBV5-1	TRBJ2-1	-	TGCGCCAGCAGCCGCCCGGGGGGGTACAATGAGCAGTTCTTC	CASSRPGGYNEQFF
-	TRBV5-8	TRBJ2-3	-	TGTGCCAGCAGTTTTCACTCGACGAGGGCAAATACGCAGTATTTT	CASSFHSTRANTQYF
TRBD2	TRBV7-9	TRBJ2-1	-	TGTGCCAGCAGCCGTTCAAGCGGGAGCTCCTACAATGAGCAGTTCTTC	CASSRSSGSSYNEQFF
-	TRBV7-2	TRBJ2-5	-	TGTGCCAGCAGCTACCGGACTGCCCTCCAAGAGACCCAGTACTTC	CASSYRTALQETQYF
-	TRBV20-1	TRBJ2-1	-	TGCAGTGCTAGAGCAAATGAGCAGTTCTTC	CSARANEQFF
-	TRBV4-3	TRBJ2-1	few	TGCGCCAGCAGCCAAGACAGGGGTACTCAACAGTTCTTC	CASSQDRGTQQFF
TRBD2	TRBV9	TRBJ2-2	once	TGTGCCAGCAGCCACAGCCTAGCGGATAACACCGGGGAGCTGTTTTTT	CASSHSLADNTGELFF
-	TRBV28	TRBJ1-1	-	TGTGCCAGCAGTTTAGAGGTAGAAGCTTTCTTT	CASSLEVEAFF
-	TRBV19	TRBJ1-2	-	TGTGCCAGTAGTGTACAGTATGGCTACACCTTC	CASSVQYGYTF
-	TRBV28	TRBJ1-2	-	TGTGCCAGCAGTTCGACTGGGCTCTCTTTTTATGGCTACACCTTC	CASSSTGLSFYGYTF
-	TRBV27	TRBJ1-2	-	TGTGCCAGCATGGAGCGGGACTATGGCTACACCTTC	CASMERDYGYTF
-	TRBV6-1	TRBJ2-2	-	TGTGCCAGCAGTGATCTGGGGTTAGAGACCACCGGGGAGCTGTTTTTT	CASSDLGLETTGELFF
-	TRBV2	TRBJ1-5	-	TGTGCCAGCAGTGAAGGGGCAGGGCAAAATCAGCCCCAGCATTTT	CASSEGAGQNQPQHF
-	TRBV9	TRBJ2-3	-	TGTGCCAGCAGCTCAGCTAGCACAGATACGCAGTATTTT	CASSSASTDTQYF
-	TRBV5-4	TRBJ1-3	-	TGTGCCAGCAGCTTCGGGGCCATTGCCTCTGGAAACACCATATATTTT	CASSFGAIASGNTIYF
TRBD1	TRBV18	TRBJ1-4	-	TGTGCCAGCTCACTAGGACAGGGACGTGAAAAACTGTTTTTT	CASSLGQGREKLFF
TRBD2	TRBV6-4	TRBJ2-5	-	TGTGCCAGCAGCGGGACTAGCGGGAGAGGAGAGACCCAGTACTTC	CASSGTSGRGETQYF
-	TRBV6-1	TRBJ1-4	-	TGTGCCAGCAGTGAAATTATGCGGGATGAAAAACTGTTTTTT	CASSEIMRDEKLFF
-	TRBV18	TRBJ1-1	few	TGTGCCAGCTCACCCGTTGAAGGGACGAACACTGAAGCTTTCTTT	CASSPVEGTNTEAFF
-	TRBV6-5	TRBJ1-1	few	TGTGCCACCAATCCCCCACAGAAGACTGAAGCTTTCTTT	CATNPPQKTEAFF
TRBD2	TRBV6-5	TRBJ2-7	-	TGTGCCACGATGGTCTTGAGCGGGAATCCTCGGGAGCAGTACTTC	CATMVLSGNPREQYF
-	TRBV2	TRBJ2-3	-	TGTGCCAGCAGTGGGGACTCCACAGATACGCAGTATTTT	CASSGDSTDTQYF
-	TRBV7-9	TRBJ2-2	-	TGTGCCAGCAGCTTAGTCGGGAACACCGGGGAGCTGTTTTTT	CASSLVGNTGELFF
TRBD2	TRBV27	TRBJ2-1	few	TGTGCCAGCAAACTAGCGGGAGTCGTCTCCTACAATGAGCAGTTCTTC	CASKLAGVVSYNEQFF
TRBD1	TRBV28	TRBJ1-2	-	TGTGCCAGCAGTTTATTGACAGGGGGCTATGGCTACACCTTC	CASSLLTGGYGYTF
-	TRBV28	TRBJ2-1	-	TGTGCCAGCCGGCCGGGACACGTCTACAATGAGCAGTTCTTC	CASRPGHVYNEQFF
-	TRBV5-1	TRBJ2-2	-	TGCGCCAGCAGCCCGCAAGGGGCCGACACCGGGGAGCTGTTTTTT	CASSPQGADTGELFF
-	TRBV4-1	TRBJ2-3	-	TGCGCCAGCAGCCCTCAAGGGGCTACGGATACGCAGTATTTT	CASSPQGATDTQYF
TRBD2	TRBV6-6	TRBJ2-1	-	TGTGCCAGTGTAGGGCGGGGGATTAACAATGAGCAGTTCTTC	CASVGRGINNEQFF
-	TRBV5-1	TRBJ1-2	once	TGCGCCAGCAGCTTTTTCGCGTATGGCTACACCTTC	CASSFFAYGYTF
-	TRBV5-1	TRBJ2-5	-	TGCGCCAGCAGCTTGCTCCCCGGGACTCAAGAGACCCAGTACTTC	CASSLLPGTQETQYF
-	TRBV10-3	TRBJ1-5	-	TGTGCCATCAGTGAGTCTCCTGATCAGCCCCAGCATTTT	CAISESPDQPQHF